This TCR beta chain was retrieved from a study of T cells after posttransplantation cyclophosphamide. Whole-study findings and limits: Recipient CMV seropositivity and CMV reactivation strongly tracked TRB clonality.

The CDR3 length is 14 residues. V dropped 0 bases and J dropped 7; count of bases not matched to a gene: 3. Germline lookup yields CDR1 SGHRS and CDR2 YFSETQ. Assay: immunoSEQ multiplex PCR; the TCRdb copy retains only in-frame clones and omits some. The sample holds 45,000 to 65,000 clones, roughly 92% seen once. A word on this clone: Its target is not known.

The V call is TRBV5-1, the J call TRBJ1-5, with 8 bases lining up with TRBD1. This receptor was obtained from a woman aged 30 to 39 in good health and a related stem cell transplant donor. What was sequenced was PBMCs. This CDR3 reads CASSLAGGHQPQHF. CDR3 DNA sequence: TGCGCCAGCAGCTTGGCAGGGGGCCACCAGCCCCAGCATTTT.